These T cell receptor beta chains were read from a single sample in a study of blood T cell repertoires in COVID-19. Profiled with immunoSEQ multiplex PCR; TCRdb holds only in-frame clones, not every one. Of about 150,000 clones listed, around 85% are singletons. Sequenced input: peripheral blood. Source of these receptors: a man aged 60 to 75 with COVID-19, enrolled during active disease. The CDR3 runs from the conserved cysteine through the conserved F or W. The D gene is left open where the match is weak. Where a row states a size, it is once, few, many or the class of an expanded clone; other rows omit it.

v_call: TRBV4-3; d_call: .; j_call: TRBJ2-3; clone_size: .; cdr3_aa: CASSQEWLGTDTQYF; cdr3_nt: TGCGCCAGCAGCCAAGAATGGCTAGGCACAGATACGCAGTATTTT
v_call: TRBV27; d_call: TRBD1; j_call: TRBJ1-2; clone_size: once; cdr3_aa: CASSSRTTGGAGYTF; cdr3_nt: TGTGCCAGCAGTTCCCGGACGACAGGGGGCGCCGGCTACACCTTC
v_call: TRBV19; d_call: TRBD2; j_call: TRBJ2-1; clone_size: .; cdr3_aa: CASSIGLAGGLDEQFF; cdr3_nt: TGTGCCAGTAGTATCGGACTAGCGGGGGGGCTCGATGAGCAGTTCTTC
v_call: TRBV7-2; d_call: .; j_call: TRBJ1-2; clone_size: .; cdr3_aa: CASSSGGGWYGYTF; cdr3_nt: TGTGCCAGCAGCTCCGGCGGGGGCTGGTATGGCTACACCTTC
v_call: TRBV11-3; d_call: .; j_call: TRBJ1-1; clone_size: .; cdr3_aa: CASSLGLQGNTEAFF; cdr3_nt: TGTGCCAGCAGCTTAGGACTTCAGGGTAACACTGAAGCTTTCTTT
v_call: TRBV18; d_call: .; j_call: TRBJ1-3; clone_size: .; cdr3_aa: CASSPPARGGSGNTIYF; cdr3_nt: TGTGCCAGCTCACCACCGGCCCGGGGGGGCTCTGGAAACACCATATATTTT
v_call: TRBV6-5; d_call: .; j_call: TRBJ1-1; clone_size: .; cdr3_aa: CASSFQGNTEAFF; cdr3_nt: TGTGCCAGCAGTTTCCAGGGAAACACTGAAGCTTTCTTT
v_call: TRBV24-1; d_call: TRBD1; j_call: TRBJ1-5; clone_size: .; cdr3_aa: CATSDPRTGDQPQHF; cdr3_nt: TGTGCCACCAGTGACCCTCGCACAGGGGATCAGCCCCAGCATTTT
v_call: TRBV15; d_call: .; j_call: TRBJ2-1; clone_size: .; cdr3_aa: CATSRAGSWGNEQFF; cdr3_nt: TGTGCCACCAGCAGGGCCGGGAGCTGGGGCAATGAGCAGTTCTTC
v_call: TRBV19; d_call: .; j_call: TRBJ1-5; clone_size: .; cdr3_aa: CASSITVRVESNQPQHF; cdr3_nt: TGTGCCAGTAGTATCACTGTCCGGGTCGAATCGAATCAGCCCCAGCATTTT
v_call: TRBV7-2; d_call: .; j_call: TRBJ1-1; clone_size: .; cdr3_aa: CASSFPGRTEAFF; cdr3_nt: TGTGCCAGCAGCTTTCCAGGGAGGACTGAAGCTTTCTTT
v_call: TRBV7-2; d_call: TRBD2; j_call: TRBJ2-1; clone_size: .; cdr3_aa: CASKTSGGTLGAYNEQFF; cdr3_nt: TGTGCCAGCAAGACCAGCGGGGGGACCCTTGGGGCGTACAATGAGCAGTTCTTC
v_call: TRBV7-9; d_call: TRBD1; j_call: TRBJ1-2; clone_size: once; cdr3_aa: CASSFPTGTDGYTF; cdr3_nt: TGTGCCAGCAGCTTCCCGACAGGGACGGATGGCTACACCTTC
v_call: TRBV10-3; d_call: .; j_call: TRBJ1-4; clone_size: .; cdr3_aa: CAIGTGATNEKLFF; cdr3_nt: TGTGCCATTGGCACAGGAGCAACTAATGAAAAACTGTTTTTT